This paragraph reports one T cell receptor (beta chain). This sample is part of a study of OX40 agonist ivuxolimab in advanced cancers. The table came from immunoSEQ multiplex PCR; TCRdb's copy has only in-frame clones and leaves some out. The sample comprises 45,000 to 65,000 clones, about 89% of which are singletons, and 1.8% rests with the top ten. Trimming cost V 0 bases and J 10 bases, with 19 bases left between them. Germline V lookup: CDR1 SGHAT, CDR2 FQNNGV. The CDR3 is 16 amino acids. The rearrangement links TRBV11-2 to TRBJ2-1; possibly TRBD2 for D (6 bases). Specimen: CD4+ or CD8+ T cells sorted from blood, collected in a trial of the OX40 agonist ivuxolimab. The TCR sequence derives from an adult with an advanced solid tumor such as melanoma, head and neck, liver or kidney cancer. Here the CDR3 reads CASSLDPLGPGDEQFF. As DNA, the CDR3 is TGTGCCAGCAGCTTAGACCCTCTGGGACCGGGAGACGAGCAGTTCTTC.